These T cell receptor beta chains were read from a single sample in a study of beta chain features in type 1 diabetes. Clones were sequenced by immunoSEQ multiplex PCR, and TCRdb holds only the in-frame ones, with some missing. The data hold about 290,000 clones, with 8% observed a single time. The source material was central memory CD4+ T cells from blood. These receptors all come from a woman under 30 in good health. CDR3s leave out the opening cysteine and the closing phenylalanine or tryptophan. Clone size is shown for a subset of rows, as once, few, many or a class of expanded clone.

abundance	v_gene	j_gene	CDR3aa
-	TRBV7-2	TRBJ2-1	ASSPPGVDEQF
-	TRBV4-2	TRBJ2-3	ASSIGLSGTDTQY
-	TRBV5-1	TRBJ2-3	ASSLEGTKAY
few	TRBV4-2	TRBJ1-2	ASSREVGGADYGYT
many	TRBV14	TRBJ1-6	ASSQNLASPLH
-	TRBV19	TRBJ2-5	ASSRAAETQY
few	TRBV29-1	TRBJ2-7	SASDSPGGQY
-	TRBV9	TRBJ2-2	ASSARGQGFTGELF
-	TRBV4-3	TRBJ2-7	ASSQVGQAAYEQY
few	TRBV7-9	TRBJ2-5	ASSLGTQAPAETQY
few	TRBV4-1	TRBJ2-3	ASSPSRTADTQY
-	TRBV7-2	TRBJ1-2	ASSLGGGTSGYT
few	TRBV7-2	TRBJ2-3	ASSLVGTSADTQY
few	TRBV7-2	TRBJ1-4	ASSRSATNEKLF
few	TRBV9	TRBJ1-3	ASSVASLGGSGNTIY
-	TRBV4-3	TRBJ2-3	ASSQKGDTQY
-	TRBV7-9	TRBJ2-1	ASSFDRGIYNEQF
-	TRBV11-2	TRBJ2-3	AGDYRLKGTDTQY
many	TRBV19	TRBJ2-5	ASIERGRPGETQY
few	TRBV14	TRBJ1-1	ASREQENTEAF
-	TRBV19	TRBJ2-7	ASTLGRALGEQY
many	TRBV4-2	TRBJ1-3	ASSQEARSGNTIY
-	TRBV30	TRBJ1-5	AWSARTGRNQPQH
-	TRBV29-1	TRBJ2-1	STESWGDEQF
few	TRBV29-1	TRBJ2-1	SAKVKGAYNEQF
-	TRBV29-1	TRBJ2-2	SVASSGAANTGELF
-	TRBV7-9	TRBJ2-4	ASSPGARSKNIQY
-	TRBV19	TRBJ2-3	ASSVGGATDTQY
-	TRBV7-2	TRBJ2-3	ASSLRRSDTQY
-	TRBV29-1	TRBJ1-5	SVGQGNQPQH
many	TRBV6-6	TRBJ2-1	ASSPFGTGNNEQF
-	TRBV7-7	TRBJ2-1	ASSQLPTTGLSEQF
few	TRBV19	TRBJ2-1	ASKGLAHNEQF
-	TRBV15	TRBJ2-1	ATSRGGFTYNEQF
few	TRBV9	TRBJ2-3	ASSVASGGVTDTQY
many	TRBV7-8	TRBJ1-6	ASSLEGQGFSPLH
many	TRBV29-1	TRBJ2-3	SVGTATTDTQY
many	TRBV7-9	TRBJ1-4	ASSLRVGGEKLF
once	TRBV6-5	TRBJ1-1	ASSYAGTVNTEAF
-	TRBV11-2	TRBJ1-1	ASSIGQEKAGAF
few	TRBV7-2	TRBJ1-2	ASSPGTGDYGYT
few	TRBV9	TRBJ1-2	ASTRDSYGYT
many	TRBV5-5	TRBJ2-4	ASSFIGQDLAKNIQY
-	TRBV28	TRBJ2-5	ASSLSSGLAGLQETQY
few	TRBV7-2	TRBJ2-1	ASSQLGSGRGIYNEQF
-	TRBV29-1	TRBJ2-3	SGDGGNTDTQY
many	TRBV7-2	TRBJ2-1	ASSGQAGVSYNEQF
-	TRBV27	TRBJ2-3	ASSLIPSRKDTQY
-	TRBV5-1	TRBJ1-5	ASSLEGGNQPQH